What follows describes a single TCR beta chain. No antigen is known for it. One base away there is no much larger clone; base qualities are not given. Before genomic DNA extraction, regulatory T cells were purified from blood as CD4+CD25-high CD127-low cells. Repertoire analyses used fewer than 10 healthy control donors as the comparison group. Looking up the germline V gene yields CDR1 SGHRS and CDR2 YFSETQ. At the junction V is shortened by 3 bases and J by 7 bases, with 16 bases in between. The CDR3 covers 14 residues, taking in both the cysteine and the phenylalanine. The retained sequence is limited to the CDR3, 42 bases, with the frame set at the first base. Libraries came from the immunoSEQ multiplex PCR assay. Genomic DNA from the sorted T-cell subsets was used to amplify rearranged TCR beta chain products, which were then sequenced. In the authors' own workflow: Shannon entropy and Simpson indices were used to quantify the repertoire diversity of productive TCR beta rearrangements. Clonal expansion was assessed by the summed frequency of the 100 most abundant productive TCR beta clonotypes among total reads. A self-reactivity index based on amino acid usage at CDR3beta positions 6 and 7 was applied to the TRB repertoires. Two-way ANOVA was used for repertoire analyses, and Student t or Mann-Whitney tests were used for flow cytometric analyses. The clones in this table, taken by TCRdb from immuneACCESS, are in-frame only. Not every clone is retained; where verified, under half of the shortfall comes from an unresolved V gene, and the cause of the rest is unknown. V, J and clone size were drawn from that table, and D and trimming were deduced from the DNA. The sample table contains about 28,000 clones; only one count was recorded for about 93% of them. The ten largest clonotypes hold approximately 0.8% of the sample.

This sample is part of a study of regulatory and conventional T cells in RAG deficiency (dated by TCRdb to the late 2010s). In the study overall: The study used high-throughput TCR beta sequencing to compare repertoire diversity and composition of Treg, conventional CD4+ and CD8+ T cells between RAG-deficient patients and healthy controls.

Broader findings and caveats from the paper: All patient T-cell subsets had shorter CDR3 lengths; Omenn syndrome patients showed >80% Treg-Tconv repertoire overlap at nucleotide and amino acid level. Some T-cell subset analyses were not done for some subjects. Compared with controls, Omenn syndrome and CID/AS patients had 95 to 100-fold fewer unique TCR beta sequences in Treg cells, but only around 10-fold fewer in the other subsets. Compared with control T-cell subpopulations, RAG-deficient patients had much lower Shannon entropy and higher Simpson indices. Rather than being bona fide Treg cells, the sorted CD25-high CD127-low cells in Omenn syndrome patients may represent peripherally activated cells.

These same records also appear under a second study, on regulatory T cells. Per the second study: For the multiplex PCR, 52 forward TRBV primers and 13 reverse TRBJ primers were used, and amplification bias was corrected with both assay-based and computational methods. Repertoires from patients had restricted unique TRB V-J pairs and skewed V and J gene usage, with the strongest effect in regulatory T cells. T-cell receptor beta repertoires of sorted regulatory, conventional CD4+ and CD8+ T cells were compared between CD3G-deficient patients and healthy controls. Peripheral blood mononuclear cells were isolated by Ficoll density separation. Within the immunoSEQ assay, multiplex PCR amplified rearranged TRB loci from genomic DNA. Sequencing of the TRB amplicons was done on an Illumina HiSeq platform. Custom algorithms error-filtered the raw sequences and aligned them to reference gene sequences, after which the immunoSEQ online tools were used for analysis. Frequencies of productive and nonproductive TRB rearrangements were assessed among unique sequences as well as among total sequences. Prism software was used to run t tests, Mann-Whitney tests or two-way ANOVA for comparisons between groups.

The V and J segments used are TRBV5-1 and TRBJ2-5, with the D call perhaps TRBD1 or TRBD2, as 5 bases match in each case. The sequence came from a human donor in good health. Sample: Tregs sorted from blood. For the CDR3, the sequence is CASSWDGLGGTQYF. At the DNA level, the sequence is TGCGCCAGCAGCTGGGACGGGTTGGGCGGGACCCAGTACTTC.